The 14 T cell receptor beta chains listed next were all sequenced from one sample in a study of shared clonotypes between healthy human individuals. Naive CD8 cells comprised CD45RO-negative, CCR7-positively selected cells, excluding terminally differentiated effector memory CD45RA+ cells. Repertoires were generated with immunoSEQ multiplex PCR, while TCRdb's copy carries only in-frame clones and drops some. The sample includes about 1.9 million clones, 93% of them seen just once. Specimen: naive CD8+ T cells from PBMCs. The source is a man aged 18 to 35 in good health. Some clones in this sample may be carry-over from other donors' samples.

V is TRBV6-1 and J is TRBJ1-1; 8 nucleotides match TRBD1. V was pared by 8 bases and J by 0 bases, with 5 bases of the junction left unmatched. Per germline, CDR1 MNHNS and CDR2 SASEGT. The CDR3 has 14 residues. In DNA, the CDR3 is TGTGCCAGCGGGGAGGACAGGGTGAACACTGAAGCTTTCTTT. It codes for CASGEDRVNTEAFF.

The chain links TRBV19 to TRBJ1-1; D call uncertain. V lost 2 bases and J lost 1, with 8 bases in between. This CDR3 comprises 14 residues. Germline V CDR1 and CDR2: LNHDA, SQIVND (reference sequence). The CDR3 nucleotides are TGTGCCAGTAGTATACGTCGGGGGAACACTGAAGCTTTCTTT. Translated, it gives CASSIRRGNTEAFF.

Here the CDR3 reads CASSEGSADGYTF. The CDR3, as DNA: TGTGCCAGCAGTGAGGGGAGTGCCGATGGCTACACCTTC. This chain joins TRBV25-1 and TRBJ1-2; unclear D gene. The ends were cut back, 3 bases at V and 6 bases at J, with 11 bases in the middle. This CDR3 is built from 13 residues. The germline V gene encodes CDR1 MGHDK and CDR2 SYGVNS.

This chain connects TRBV9 to TRBJ2-1, with 8 bases identical to TRBD2. The ends lost 0 bases at V and 8 bases at J; junction bases unmatched: 7. CDR1 and CDR2 from the germline V gene are SGDLS and YYNGEE. This CDR3 comprises 15 residues. This CDR3 is CASSVAAGAGYEQFF. As DNA, the CDR3 is TGTGCCAGCAGCGTAGCAGCGGGAGCCGGGTATGAGCAGTTCTTC.

This chain uses TRBV7-9 with TRBJ1-5, with D unresolved. This CDR3 spans 15 amino acids. Looked up from germline, CDR1 is SEHNR and CDR2 is FQNEAQ (reference sequence). Trimming took 4 bases from V and 5 from J, leaving 15 bases between them. The DNA for the CDR3 is TGTGCCAGCAGCTCCTCAGCAACTCGCGATCAGCCCCAGCATTTT. Protein product: CASSSSATRDQPQHF.

DNA of the CDR3: TGTGCCAGCAGCACCAGGGACAGGGTAACTAGCGGGGGGACTTACGAGCAGTTCTTC. It encodes CASSTRDRVTSGGTYEQFF. The J gene is TRBJ2-1, the V gene TRBV7-3; the match to TRBD2 covers 12 bases. This CDR3 has 19 residues. Germline assignment: CDR1 SGHTA and CDR2 FQGTGA. With V trimmed by 5 bases and J by 10 bases, 21 bases remained unmatched.

The rearrangement links TRBV5-1 to TRBJ2-7; TRBD2 is a possible D gene (5 bases). Germline values: CDR1 SGHRS, CDR2 YFSETQ. This CDR3 is built from 14 residues. Trimming stripped 4 bases from V and 4 bases from J, with 15 bases between. The CDR3 nucleotides are TGCGCCAGCAGCCTCCGTCCGGACTCTTACGAGCAGTACTTC. This codes for CASSLRPDSYEQYF.

This clone was seen once. The chain employs TRBV9 and TRBJ2-5; D possibly corresponds to TRBD2 (6 bases). The CDR3 loop spans 16 amino acids. Germline V gives CDR1 SGDLS, CDR2 YYNGEE. V was clipped by 6 bases and J by 4 bases, with 22 bases between them. The CDR3 is CASTLNGSGWGETQYF. CDR3 DNA: TGTGCCAGCACCCTTAACGGGAGCGGGTGGGGAGAGACCCAGTACTTC. The entire variable domain, with the rest obtained from reference TRBV9 and TRBJ2-5, is as follows: DSGVTQTPKHLITATGQRVTLRCSPRSGDLSVYWYQQSLDQGLQFLIQYYNGEERAKGNILERFSAQQFPDLHSELNLSSLELGDSALYFCASTLNGSGWGETQYFGPGTRLLVL.

This clone came up a few times. V gene TRBV28 combines with J gene TRBJ1-1, with D uncertain. The length of the CDR3 is 12 residues. CDR1 and CDR2 (germline): MDHEN, SYDVKM. V lost 10 bases and J 1 base, leaving 10 bases between the germline ends. CDR3 sequence (DNA): TGTGCCACCCACGGTGGGAACACTGAAGCTTTCTTT. Encoded protein: CATHGGNTEAFF.

V usage is TRBV5-1 and J usage is TRBJ2-1; D is perhaps TRBD1 or TRBD2 (6 bases each). The germline V and J ends were trimmed by 1 base and 7 bases, with 15 bases remaining between them. Germline loops: CDR1 SGHRS, CDR2 YFSETQ. The CDR3 length is 15 residues. CDR3 nucleotide sequence: TGCGCCAGCAGCTTGTCCTTTGGGGGGCAGAATGAGCAGTTCTTC. This encodes CASSLSFGGQNEQFF.

The rearrangement uses TRBV28 and TRBJ2-7, with TRBD2 matching over 8 bases. The CDR3 is made up of 13 amino acids. CDR1 and CDR2 (germline): MDHEN, SYDVKM. Unmatched junction bases numbered 4, after V lost 5 bases and J lost 4 bases. The CDR3 region has the DNA TGTGCCAGCAGTGTTGAGCGGGGGTACGAGCAGTACTTC. This sequence encodes CASSVERGYEQYF.

As concerns this clone: This CDR3 is also generated by other DNA sequences in the sample. The CDR3 DNA follows: TGTGCCAGTAGTATATCCGGGTTGAACACTGAAGCTTTCTTT. This translates into CASSISGLNTEAFF. The chain links TRBV19 to TRBJ1-1; D remains ambiguous. The V end lost 2 bases, the J end lost 0 bases, and 7 bases lay between the germline ends. In germline, CDR1 is LNHDA, CDR2 SQIVND (reference sequence). The CDR3 spans 14 residues.

The J gene is TRBJ2-7, the V gene TRBV19; possible D gene TRBD1, 5 bases. The germline V gene encodes CDR1 LNHDA and CDR2 SQIVND (reference sequence). The CDR3 is made up of 15 amino acids. V was shortened by 3 bases and J by 0 bases, with 12 bases between the two germline ends. The CDR3 DNA is TGTGCCAGTAGTATCTTTTGGGGCACCTCCTACGAGCAGTACTTC. Residues: CASSIFWGTSYEQYF.

Points on this clone: Other DNA sequences in this specimen translate into the identical CDR3. The chain carries TRBV28 and TRBJ2-7, with D uncertain. Trimming took off 6 bases at V and 4 bases at J, with 10 bases between the two ends. The CDR3 covers 12 residues. Germline V gene lookup returns CDR1 MDHEN and CDR2 SYDVKM. The CDR3, as DNA: TGTGCCAGCAGCCCCCGGGCGTACGAGCAGTACTTC. Its protein product is CASSPRAYEQYF.